This entry lists 23 T cell receptor beta chains sequenced from one sample in a study of shared clonotypes between healthy human individuals. This table comes from immunoSEQ multiplex PCR, and its TCRdb copy is limited to in-frame clones, with some not included. Of some 2.1 million clones listed, 85% to 95% are singletons. Sequencing was carried out using naive CD4+ T cells sorted from blood. Subset meaning: CD45RA+ positively selected. These receptors all stem from a man between 18 and 35 years old in good health.

As for this clone: At the DNA level, this CDR3 is encoded by other sequences in the same sample as well. The V and J genes are TRBV5-1 and TRBJ2-5; no clear D gene. The CDR3 length is 14 residues. CDR1 is SGHRS, CDR2 YFSETQ, per germline. V lost 1 base, J lost 0 bases, and 7 bases lay in between. In DNA, the CDR3 is TGCGCCAGCAGCTTGACAGTGTACCAAGAGACCCAGTACTTC. Translating it yields CASSLTVYQETQYF. The full variable domain, its missing parts supplied by reference TRBV5-1 and TRBJ2-5, is KAGVTQTPRYLIKTRGQQVTLSCSPISGHRSVSWYQQTPGQGLQFLFEYFSETQRNKGNFPGRFSGRQFSNSRSEMNVSTLELGDSALYLCASSLTVYQETQYFGPGTRLLVL.

The chain joins TRBV18 to TRBJ2-7; D might be TRBD2 (6 bases). The CDR3 sequence is 14 residues long. Trimming left V 3 bases short and J 2 bases short, with 11 bases between. Germline CDR1 reads KGHSH; CDR2 reads LQKENI. DNA for the CDR3: TGTGCCAGCTCACCGGGCGGGATCGCCTACGAGCAGTACTTC. Amino acids: CASSPGGIAYEQYF.

The chain joins TRBV4-1 to TRBJ2-7, with TRBD2 matching over 13 bases. Trimming at V came to 4 bases and at J to 5 bases, leaving 14 bases not matched to a gene. The CDR3 consists of 18 residues. Germline-derived CDR1 and CDR2 are MGHRA and YSYEKL. This CDR3 reads CASSLYPPTGTSGDEQYF. CDR3 sequence (DNA): TGCGCCAGCAGCCTCTACCCACCAACCGGGACTAGCGGGGACGAGCAGTACTTC.

The gene calls are TRBV10-3 and TRBJ2-7; D perhaps matches TRBD1 (6 bases). Germline-derived CDR1 and CDR2 are ENHRY and SYGVKD. This CDR3 has 14 amino acids. V was clipped by 2 bases and J by 6 bases, with 14 bases between them. CDR3 amino acids: CAISEGGQGREQYF. As DNA, the CDR3 is TGTGCCATCAGTGAGGGCGGGCAGGGGCGCGAGCAGTACTTC.

V usage is TRBV6-5 and J usage is TRBJ1-2; weak D call: TRBD1 (5 bases). Between the trimmed V and J ends, which lost 5 bases and 5 bases, there was a span of 15 bases. The V gene's germline CDR1 is MNHEY and CDR2 SVGAGI. The CDR3 contains 14 residues. Here the CDR3 reads CASSDDWGGYGYTF. The CDR3 DNA reads as TGTGCCAGCAGTGATGACTGGGGGGGATATGGCTACACCTTC.

Remarks on this clone: Other DNA sequences in the sample encode the same CDR3. J is TRBJ1-1 and V is TRBV18; 12 positions agree with TRBD1. The V segment lost 0 bases and the J segment 2 bases; nucleotides outside the gene matches: 1. The V gene's germline CDR1 is KGHSH and CDR2 LQKENI. There are 16 residues in the CDR3. The DNA for the CDR3 is TGTGCCAGCTCACCACCGGGACAGGGGGCAAACACTGAAGCTTTCTTT. Translating gives CASSPPGQGANTEAFF. The full variable domain, its missing parts supplied by reference TRBV18 and TRBJ1-1, is NAGVMQNPRHLVRRRGQEARLRCSPMKGHSHVYWYRQLPEEGLKFMVYLQKENIIDESGMPKERFSAEFPKEGPSILRIQQVVRGDSAAYFCASSPPGQGANTEAFFGQGTRLTVV.

The chain joins TRBV11-1 to TRBJ2-7; D is uncertain. The CDR3 sequence is 13 residues long. The germline CDR1 and CDR2 sequences are SGHAT and FQDESV (reference sequence). Deletions cut 2 bases from V and 5 bases from J, with 10 bases between. CDR3 nucleotides: TGTGCCAGCAGCTTAAGGGCAGTCCACGAGCAGTACTTC. This translates into CASSLRAVHEQYF.

V is TRBV23-1 and J is TRBJ1-2; D remains ambiguous. TRBV23-1 is flagged as an ORF with uncertain function. V was cut by 2 bases and J by 4 bases, with 8 bases left in between. The CDR3 contains 13 residues. Here the CDR3 DNA reads TGCGCCAGCAGTCAACCCGGGATCTATGGCTACACCTTC. Translation gives CASSQPGIYGYTF.

This rearrangement joins TRBV30 to TRBJ2-4; D is unclear. Trimming removed 2 bases at V and 5 bases at J, with 16 bases between. Per the germline V gene, CDR1 is GTSNPN and CDR2 is SVGIG (reference sequence). This CDR3 spans 15 amino acids. CDR3 sequence (DNA): TGTGCCTGGAGTCAAGGGTCTAGGATCCAAAACATTCAGTACTTC. Its translation is CAWSQGSRIQNIQYF.

This chain links TRBV30 with TRBJ2-7; D gene ambiguous. The ends were cut back, 0 bases at V and 4 bases at J, with 19 bases in the middle. This CDR3 region has 16 residues. Germline assignment: CDR1 GTSNPN and CDR2 SVGIG (reference sequence). Here the CDR3 DNA reads TGTGCCTGGAGTGTGAGACCAAATATACCTCATTACGAGCAGTACTTC. Amino acids: CAWSVRPNIPHYEQYF.

This clone turned up a few times. The J gene is TRBJ1-1, the V gene TRBV19, with unresolved D. CDR1 is LNHDA and CDR2 is SQIVND in the germline V gene (reference sequence). CDR3 length equals 13 residues. The germline V and J ends were trimmed by 4 bases and 0 bases, with 6 bases remaining between them. The CDR3 DNA reads as TGTGCCAGTAGTAGTCAGTTGAACACTGAAGCTTTCTTT. This codes for CASSSQLNTEAFF.

The chain employs TRBV11-2 and TRBJ2-7, with TRBD1 as a possible D gene (5 bases). Trimming removed 2 bases from V and 2 bases from J, with 10 bases in between. Germline V CDR1 and CDR2: SGHAT, FQNNGV. The CDR3 is made up of 14 amino acids. The CDR3 loop is CASSLRQSTYEQYF. The CDR3 DNA reads as TGTGCCAGCAGCTTACGACAGTCAACCTACGAGCAGTACTTC.

The chain carries TRBV27 and TRBJ2-7; D may correspond to TRBD1 or TRBD2 (7 bases each). The germline CDR1 and CDR2 sequences are MNHEY and SMNVEV (reference sequence). The CDR3 spans 17 residues. The ends were cut back, 3 bases at V and 4 bases at J, with 22 bases in the middle. CDR3 sequence (DNA): TGTGCCAGCAGTTTCTCCGGGGGAGGGGGCGGTCGGTACGAGCAGTACTTC. It codes for CASSFSGGGGGRYEQYF.

V is TRBV19 and J is TRBJ2-5, with TRBD2 matching 12 bases. Germline CDR1 and CDR2: LNHDA and SQIVND (reference sequence). The CDR3 contains 15 residues. Trimming took 3 bases from V and 5 from J; bases not matched to a gene: 4. The CDR3 sequence: CASSIQLAGGETQYF. CDR3 coding DNA: TGTGCCAGTAGTATCCAACTAGCGGGAGGTGAGACCCAGTACTTC.

V usage is TRBV5-1 and J usage is TRBJ1-1; D remains unclear. The V and J ends lost 4 bases and 0 bases respectively, with 16 bases between them. The CDR3 is 16 residues long. Germline loops: CDR1 SGHRS, CDR2 YFSETQ. The CDR3 sequence is CASSLPRGGVNTEAFF. The CDR3 coding sequence is TGCGCCAGCAGCCTCCCCCGAGGTGGAGTGAACACTGAAGCTTTCTTT. Using reference TRBV5-1 and TRBJ1-1 for the parts outside the CDR3, the full variable domain is KAGVTQTPRYLIKTRGQQVTLSCSPISGHRSVSWYQQTPGQGLQFLFEYFSETQRNKGNFPGRFSGRQFSNSRSEMNVSTLELGDSALYLCASSLPRGGVNTEAFFGQGTRLTVV.

The genes are TRBV27 and TRBJ1-2; D is unclear. CDR3 length: 13 amino acids. Germline V gives CDR1 MNHEY, CDR2 SMNVEV (reference sequence). V lost 2 bases, J lost 6 bases, and 10 bases lay in between. DNA of the CDR3: TGTGCCAGCAGTTTAAAGGGTACCGATGGCTACACCTTC. Protein: CASSLKGTDGYTF.

This clone was found once. The V call is TRBV28, the J call TRBJ1-6, with D possibly matching TRBD1 (5 bases). V gave up 2 bases and J gave up 7 bases, with 12 bases separating them. This CDR3 is built from 15 residues. In germline, CDR1 is MDHEN, CDR2 SYDVKM. CDR3 region: CASSLGGTANSPLHF. CDR3 bases: TGTGCCAGCAGTTTAGGGGGGACCGCGAATTCACCCCTCCACTTT. Full variable domain (remainder filled in from reference TRBV28 and TRBJ1-6): DVKVTQSSRYLVKRTGEKVFLECVQDMDHENMFWYRQDPGLGLRLIYFSYDVKMKEKGDIPEGYSVSREKKERFSLILESASTNQTSMYLCASSLGGTANSPLHFGNGTRLTVT.

The gene calls are TRBV5-4 and TRBJ2-7, with D possibly matching TRBD2 (5 bases). Germline V gene lookup returns CDR1 SGHNT and CDR2 YYREEE (reference sequence). This CDR3 spans 14 amino acids. The V and J ends lost 6 bases and 6 bases respectively, with 19 bases between them. This CDR3 reads CASISGPGVGEQYF. In DNA form, the CDR3 reads TGTGCCAGCATCTCCGGCCCCGGGGTAGGCGAGCAGTACTTC.

With regard to this clone: The sample has other DNA sequences that encode this CDR3 too. This sequence joins TRBV18 and TRBJ1-5; 7 nucleotides agree with TRBD1. Germline lookup yields CDR1 KGHSH and CDR2 LQKENI. V shed 3 bases and J 3 bases; nucleotides not matched to a gene: 2. The CDR3 runs to 14 residues. The CDR3 DNA reads TGTGCCAGCTCACCGGGGACAGACAATCAGCCCCAGCATTTT. It yields the protein CASSPGTDNQPQHF.

The chain combines TRBV30 with TRBJ2-7; TRBD1 aligns across 8 bases. CDR1 GTSNPN and CDR2 SVGIG come from the germline V gene (reference sequence). Losses at the gene ends were 2 bases for V and 3 bases for J; bases not matched to a gene: 3. The CDR3 runs to 13 residues. CDR3 coding DNA: TGTGCCTGGAGTTCAGGGGGCAACTACGAGCAGTACTTC. It is translated as CAWSSGGNYEQYF.

The chain couples TRBV29-1 to TRBJ1-2, with D hard to call. The CDR3 has 10 amino acids. Trimming pared 7 bases from V and 6 bases from J, leaving 9 bases between. The germline V gene has CDR1 SQVTM and CDR2 ANQGSEA. The CDR3 DNA follows: TGCAGCGCCATTCAGGATGGCTACACCTTC. As protein: CSAIQDGYTF.

The genes are TRBV18 and TRBJ2-5; possible D gene TRBD2, 5 bases. Germline CDR1 KGHSH, CDR2 LQKENI. CDR3 length: 13 amino acids. Trimming shortened V by 6 bases and J by 4 bases, and 12 bases separated the two germline ends. CDR3 sequence (DNA): TGTGCCAGCTCCAGGAGTGGAGGAGAGACCCAGTACTTC. This sequence encodes CASSRSGGETQYF.

This chain connects TRBV2 to TRBJ1-2; D gene ambiguous. Between the trimmed V and J ends, which lost 6 bases and 6 bases, there was a span of 14 bases. CDR1 SNHLY and CDR2 FYNNEI come from the germline V gene. The CDR3 has 13 amino acids. CDR3 in amino acids: CASRGFDLNGYTF. CDR3 DNA: TGTGCCAGCAGGGGATTCGATCTTAATGGCTACACCTTC.